These 30 T cell receptor beta chains were all obtained from the same sample, sequenced in a study of blood T cell repertoires in COVID-19. Profiled with immunoSEQ multiplex PCR; TCRdb holds only in-frame clones, not every one. In the table there are roughly 160,000 clones, more than 85% of which are singletons. Sequencing used peripheral blood. The receptors were gathered from a man in his sixties with COVID-19, enrolled during active disease.

This rearrangement joins TRBV2 to TRBJ2-5, with D possibly being TRBD1 (6 bases). Trimming cost V 6 bases and J 1 base, with 9 bases left between them. Per the germline V gene, CDR1 is SNHLY and CDR2 is FYNNEI. The CDR3 runs 13 residues. CDR3 in amino acids: CASRGQPQETQYF. In DNA form, the CDR3 reads TGTGCCAGCAGAGGACAGCCCCAAGAGACCCAGTACTTC.

V is TRBV11-1 and J is TRBJ1-5; no definite D call. With 1 base removed from V and 3 bases from J, the gap between germline ends came to 10 bases. Per germline, CDR1 SGHAT and CDR2 FQDESV (reference sequence). The CDR3 contains 15 residues. CDR3 nucleotide sequence: TGTGCCAGCAGCTTAGACTCTTCCCCCAATCAGCCCCAGCATTTT. As protein: CASSLDSSPNQPQHF.

The rearrangement links TRBV7-2 to TRBJ1-1; 9 bases fit TRBD1. Germline V gives CDR1 SGHTA, CDR2 FQGNSA. The CDR3 contains 14 residues. V was clipped by 5 bases and J by 5 bases; unmatched bases: 6. The CDR3 sequence: CASSDGQGKTEAFF. CDR3 sequence (DNA): TGTGCCAGCAGCGATGGACAGGGGAAGACTGAAGCTTTCTTT.

The V and J genes are TRBV29-1 and TRBJ2-3; weak D call: TRBD1 (6 bases). Trimming stripped 8 bases from V and 0 bases from J, with 18 bases between. This CDR3 is 15 amino acids long. CDR1 is SQVTM, CDR2 ANQGSEA, per germline. CDR3 coding DNA: TGCAGCTTCAGGGGTTGGTTTACGAGCACAGATACGCAGTATTTT. It translates to CSFRGWFTSTDTQYF.

The chain employs TRBV6-5 and TRBJ2-7; D may be TRBD2 (5 bases). V was clipped by 0 bases and J by 2 bases, with 8 bases between them. The germline CDR1 and CDR2 sequences are MNHEY and SVGAGI. CDR3 length: 14 residues. The CDR3 reads CASSYSSGAYEQYF. For the CDR3, the DNA is TGTGCCAGCAGTTACTCAAGCGGAGCCTACGAGCAGTACTTC.

The genes are TRBV4-3 and TRBJ2-5; 12 nucleotides agree with TRBD2. The CDR3 is made up of 18 amino acids. After removal of 0 bases from V and 4 bases from J, the junction contained 9 bases not matched to a gene. The germline CDR1 and CDR2 sequences are LGHNA and YSLEER. The CDR3 DNA sequence: TGCGCCAGCAGCCAAGATCTGGTACTAGCGGGAGGAGGAGAGACCCAGTACTTC. The encoded protein is CASSQDLVLAGGGETQYF.

The chain carries TRBV7-6 and TRBJ2-1; D is possibly TRBD2 (6 bases). Germline loops: CDR1 SGHVS, CDR2 FNYEAQ. The CDR3 is 15 amino acids. V shed 5 bases and J shed 7 bases, with 18 bases lying between them. Here the CDR3 reads CASSQSGLPKNEQFF. The DNA for the CDR3 is TGTGCCAGCAGCCAATCGGGACTCCCAAAGAATGAGCAGTTCTTC.

V usage is TRBV3-1 (or the pseudogene TRBV3-2) and J usage is TRBJ2-1, with TRBD2 matching 10 bases. The CDR3 has 15 amino acids. The V and J ends lost 6 bases and 0 bases, in that order; junction bases with no gene match: 2. The germline V gene has CDR1 LGHDT and CDR2 YNNKEL (reference sequence). The CDR3 protein is CASSSGGNSYNEQFF. In DNA, the CDR3 is TGTGCCAGCAGTAGCGGGGGGAACTCCTACAATGAGCAGTTCTTC.

A single count supports this clone. The chain carries TRBV9 and TRBJ1-1; 7 bases fit TRBD1. This CDR3 has 15 residues. Germline V lookup: CDR1 SGDLS, CDR2 YYNGEE. The J segment lost 3 bases and the V segment lost 3 bases, leaving 8 bases of the junction unmatched. The DNA for the CDR3 is TGTGCCAGCAGCGGATTGGGACAGATGGACACTGAAGCTTTCTTT. This encodes CASSGLGQMDTEAFF.

V is TRBV4-3 and J is TRBJ2-2, with 7 positions matching TRBD1. The germline CDR1 and CDR2 sequences are LGHNA and YSLEER. J was trimmed by 4 bases and V by 3 bases; bases with no gene match: 8. The CDR3 has 16 amino acids. The CDR3 reads CASSQLDRSPTGELFF. CDR3 sequence (DNA): TGCGCCAGCAGCCAGCTGGACAGGTCGCCCACCGGGGAGCTGTTTTTT.

The chain couples TRBV18 to TRBJ1-2; TRBD1 agrees at 8 bases. CDR3 length: 14 amino acids. With 0 bases clipped from V and 8 bases from J, the junction kept 5 bases outside the gene matches. From germline, CDR1 is KGHSH and CDR2 LQKENI. This chain's CDR3 is CASSPPTGARGYTF. CDR3 nucleotide sequence: TGTGCCAGCTCACCACCGACAGGGGCGAGAGGCTACACCTTC.

The rearrangement joins TRBV25-1 to TRBJ2-5; 8 nucleotides agree with TRBD1. V was clipped by 7 bases and J by 5 bases; unmatched bases: 9. The CDR3 sequence is 14 residues long. Germline-derived CDR1 and CDR2 are MGHDK and SYGVNS. CDR3 bases: TGTGCCAGCATGAGGACAGGGATAGGGGAGACCCAGTACTTC. The encoded protein is CASMRTGIGETQYF.

The chain carries TRBV6-4 and TRBJ1-1, with TRBD1 as a possible D gene (5 bases). The CDR3 is 13 amino acids. Per germline, CDR1 MRHNA and CDR2 SNTAGT. V was trimmed by 4 bases and J by 1 base, leaving 7 bases between them. The CDR3 DNA reads TGTGCCAGCAGTGGCGGGGCGAACACTGAAGCTTTCTTT. This gives the protein CASSGGANTEAFF.

This sequence joins TRBV6-2 or TRBV6-3 and TRBJ2-7, with TRBD2 as a possible D gene (5 bases). The CDR3 spans 14 residues. Germline values: CDR1 MNHEY, CDR2 SVGEGT. The V end was cut by 3 bases, the J end by 4 bases, with 13 bases between. DNA for the CDR3: TGTGCCAGCAGTTATATCCTAGCAGAATACGAGCAGTACTTC. Its translation: CASSYILAEYEQYF.

The rearrangement joins TRBV5-1 to TRBJ1-6, with 7 nucleotides matching TRBD1. Germline CDR1 SGHRS, CDR2 YFSETQ. V was pared by 4 bases and J by 4 bases, with 5 bases of the junction left unmatched. This CDR3 spans 15 amino acids. CDR3 amino acids: CASSKETGYNSPLHF. As DNA, the CDR3 is TGCGCCAGCAGCAAAGAGACAGGGTATAATTCACCCCTCCACTTT.

The rearrangement uses TRBV28 and TRBJ2-7; 12 nucleotides line up with TRBD1. CDR1 is MDHEN and CDR2 is SYDVKM in the germline V gene. The CDR3 length is 15 residues. J was trimmed by 5 bases and V by 3 bases; bases with no gene match: 5. This CDR3 reads CASSFVGTGGDEQYF. The CDR3 DNA is TGTGCCAGCAGTTTCGTCGGGACAGGGGGCGACGAGCAGTACTTC.

The chain recombines TRBV30 with TRBJ1-2; D is possibly TRBD1 (5 bases). Germline V gene lookup returns CDR1 GTSNPN and CDR2 SVGIG (reference sequence). V dropped 2 bases and J dropped 4 bases, with 11 bases sitting between them. The CDR3 extends over 13 amino acids. CDR3 nucleotides: TGTGCCTGGAGTAAACAGGAGGGCTATGGCTACACCTTC. Protein product: CAWSKQEGYGYTF.

V and J are TRBV19 and TRBJ2-3, with 11 positions matching TRBD2. CDR1 is LNHDA, CDR2 SQIVND, per germline (reference sequence). V lost 4 bases to trimming and J lost 4 bases; unmatched junction nucleotides: 13. This CDR3 comprises 18 residues. The CDR3 coding sequence is TGTGCCAGTAGTAGGAACCAAGCACTAGCGGGAGATTCAGATACGCAGTATTTT. Protein: CASSRNQALAGDSDTQYF.

V usage is TRBV6-5 and J usage is TRBJ1-5; 9 bases align to TRBD1. Germline trimming cut 6 bases from V and 6 bases from J; bases unmatched to any gene: 3. This CDR3 comprises 13 residues. The germline V gene encodes CDR1 MNHEY and CDR2 SVGAGI. The CDR3 loop is CASSTGGGQPQHF. In DNA form, the CDR3 reads TGTGCCAGCAGCACAGGGGGCGGTCAGCCCCAGCATTTT.

The rearrangement links TRBV14 to TRBJ1-2, with D unclear. The germline V gene encodes CDR1 SGHDN and CDR2 FVKESK. CDR3 length equals 13 residues. Trimming took off 2 bases at V and 1 base at J, with 5 bases between the two ends. CDR3 in DNA: TGTGCCAGCAGCCAATACAGTAACTATGGCTACACCTTC. This translates into CASSQYSNYGYTF.

This clone was counted a single time. The rearrangement links TRBV7-8 to TRBJ2-7; D is perhaps TRBD1 (5 bases). The CDR3 loop spans 16 amino acids. The V gene's germline CDR1 is SGHVS and CDR2 FQNEAQ. Trimming cost V 5 bases and J 0 bases, with 17 bases left between them. The CDR3 nucleotides are TGTGCCAGCAGCCTAACCACACGGCAGGGCTCCTACGAGCAGTACTTC. This sequence encodes CASSLTTRQGSYEQYF.

This clone was detected many times. The identical CDR3 is also encoded by other nucleotide sequences in the sample. J is TRBJ1-5 and V is TRBV5-8, with 7 nucleotides matching TRBD1. From germline, CDR1 is SGHTS and CDR2 YDEGEE. After removal of 3 bases from V and 4 bases from J, the junction contained 4 bases not matched to a gene. This CDR3 has 14 amino acids. CDR3 nucleotides: TGTGCCAGCAGCTCACAGGGGACAAATCAGCCCCAGCATTTT. Translated, it gives CASSSQGTNQPQHF.

The chain recombines TRBV15 with TRBJ2-5; 10 bases fit TRBD1. Germline CDR1 reads LNHNV; CDR2 reads YYDKDF (reference sequence). J gave up 4 bases and V 1 base, and 6 bases lay outside the gene matches. This CDR3 is built from 16 residues. Here the CDR3 DNA reads TGTGCCACCAGCAGAGTCGGGACAGGGGTTCGAGAGACCCAGTACTTC. It codes for CATSRVGTGVRETQYF.

The chain has TRBV7-3 and TRBJ2-3; TRBD1 matches 7 bases. CDR1 SGHTA and CDR2 FQGTGA come from the germline V gene. V dropped 5 bases and J dropped 2; count of bases not matched to a gene: 4. The CDR3 contains 14 residues. The CDR3 loop reads CASSVGQPTDTQYF. In nucleotides, the CDR3 is TGTGCCAGCAGCGTGGGACAGCCCACAGATACGCAGTATTTT.

V and J are TRBV5-1 and TRBJ2-5; 7 nucleotides line up with TRBD2. Germline V CDR1 and CDR2: SGHRS, YFSETQ. The CDR3 is made up of 15 amino acids. The junction had 9 bases not matched to a gene; V was cut back by 6 bases and J by 1 base. The CDR3 loop is CASKSGGGVQETQYF. The CDR3 DNA follows: TGCGCCAGCAAGTCCGGCGGGGGAGTCCAAGAGACCCAGTACTTC.

This clone was picked up one time. The chain combines TRBV19 with TRBJ2-7; 13 bases fit TRBD2. Per the germline V gene, CDR1 is LNHDA and CDR2 is SQIVND (reference sequence). The CDR3 runs 17 residues. V shed 6 bases, J shed 6 bases, and the junction held 14 bases outside the gene matches. The CDR3 coding sequence is TGTGCCAGTAGCACTCAAACCTTCGGACTAGCGGGAGTCGAGCAGTACTTC. Its protein product is CASSTQTFGLAGVEQYF.

V gene TRBV18 combines with J gene TRBJ1-2, with 7 bases aligning to TRBD1. CDR1 is KGHSH, CDR2 LQKENI, per germline. V gave up 0 bases and J gave up 1 base; unmatched junction bases: 11. The CDR3 totals 18 residues. DNA of the CDR3: TGTGCCAGCTCACCACCGATAGGACAGGTTGGTCTTAACTATGGCTACACCTTC. It codes for CASSPPIGQVGLNYGYTF.

This clone was recorded only once. The rearrangement joins TRBV12-3 or TRBV12-4 to TRBJ1-1; no reliable D call. The length of the CDR3 is 13 residues. Trimming pared 4 bases from V and 1 base from J, leaving 7 bases between. This chain's CDR3 is CASSYGQNTEAFF. The CDR3 DNA reads TGTGCCAGCAGTTACGGTCAGAACACTGAAGCTTTCTTT.

This chain connects TRBV7-9 to TRBJ1-5, with 8 positions matching TRBD1. CDR3 length equals 16 residues. V was pared by 5 bases and J by 1 base, with 7 bases of the junction left unmatched. CDR1 is SEHNR and CDR2 is FQNEAQ in the germline V gene (reference sequence). CDR3 coding DNA: TGTGCCAGCAGCCCTGGGACAGGAGGCAGCAATCAGCCCCAGCATTTT. It specifies CASSPGTGGSNQPQHF.

This chain links TRBV6-2 or TRBV6-3 with TRBJ2-2; possibly TRBD1 for D (6 bases). V lost 5 bases and J 0 bases, leaving 10 bases between the germline ends. The V gene's germline CDR1 is MNHEY and CDR2 SVGEGT. The CDR3 has 15 amino acids. The CDR3 region is CASSPTGPNTGELFF. In DNA, the CDR3 is TGTGCCAGCAGTCCCACAGGGCCGAACACCGGGGAGCTGTTTTTT.